This entry lists 23 T cell receptor beta chains sequenced from one sample in a study of T cell changes during pregnancy in multiple sclerosis. Using immunoSEQ multiplex PCR, the repertoire was profiled, and TCRdb retains in-frame clones only, with some absent. Of about 110,000 clones in the sample, 85% to 95% were seen once. The sample in question was peripheral blood, obtained after pregnancy. The receptors here all came from a female donor with multiple sclerosis, enrolled in a pregnancy study.

The chain employs TRBV5-4 and TRBJ2-2, with D perhaps TRBD1 (6 bases). CDR1 and CDR2 from the germline V gene are SGHNT and YYREEE (reference sequence). This CDR3 has 13 residues. V was clipped by 1 base and J by 7 bases, with 8 bases between them. This CDR3 is CASSLKGVGELFF. CDR3 DNA: TGTGCCAGCAGCTTGAAGGGGGTCGGGGAGCTGTTTTTT.

A single count supports this clone. The rearrangement joins TRBV19 to TRBJ2-2; TRBD2 agrees at 12 bases. The germline gives CDR1 LNHDA, CDR2 SQIVND (reference sequence). The CDR3 totals 18 residues. The J segment lost 7 bases and the V segment lost 5 bases, leaving 14 bases of the junction unmatched. The CDR3 bases are TGTGCCAGTAGTGGCGGACTAGCGGGGCGGCGGGTAGGCGGGGAGCTGTTTTTT. Protein sequence: CASSGGLAGRRVGGELFF.

J is TRBJ1-1 and V is TRBV28; 7 nucleotides line up with TRBD1. This CDR3 region has 13 residues. V shed 10 bases and J 1 base; nucleotides not matched to a gene: 6. The V gene's germline CDR1 is MDHEN and CDR2 SYDVKM. CDR3 in amino acids: CATRDSQNTEAFF. CDR3 DNA sequence: TGTGCCACCCGGGACAGCCAGAACACTGAAGCTTTCTTT.

CDR3 region: CASNAGGTGELFF. Here the CDR3 DNA reads TGTGCCAGCAACGCAGGGGGCACCGGGGAGCTGTTTTTT. The chain links TRBV6-6 to TRBJ2-2, with 7 bases aligning to TRBD1. The trim removed 7 bases at V and 4 bases at J, leaving 3 bases unmatched. CDR1 and CDR2 (germline): MNHNY, SVGAGI (reference sequence). CDR3 size: 13 residues.

The V call is TRBV9, the J call TRBJ1-1; 10 bases align to TRBD1. The germline gives CDR1 SGDLS, CDR2 YYNGEE. The CDR3 consists of 13 residues. The V and J ends lost 4 bases and 5 bases, in that order; junction bases with no gene match: 2. The chain's CDR3 is CASSRGQGTEAFF. DNA of the CDR3: TGTGCCAGCAGCAGGGGACAGGGGACTGAAGCTTTCTTT.

The chain has TRBV30 and TRBJ1-5; D gene ambiguous. This CDR3 comprises 14 residues. Trimming removed 0 bases from V and 5 bases from J, with 11 bases in between. CDR1 and CDR2 from the germline V gene are GTSNPN and SVGIG (reference sequence). The CDR3 reads CAWSVPPTYQPQHF. CDR3 DNA: TGTGCCTGGAGTGTTCCCCCTACGTATCAGCCCCAGCATTTT.

The V gene is TRBV6-4, the J gene TRBJ1-1; tentative D call: TRBD1 (6 bases). Trimming shortened V by 6 bases and J by 5 bases, and 16 bases separated the two germline ends. The CDR3 length is 14 residues. CDR1 and CDR2 (germline): MRHNA, SNTAGT. The CDR3 coding sequence is TGTGCCAGCAGCTCCGAAATACAGGGTACTGAAGCTTTCTTT. Its translation: CASSSEIQGTEAFF.

The chain employs TRBV18 and TRBJ1-1; D not resolved. Trimming removed 1 base from V and 3 bases from J, with 12 bases in between. Germline CDR1 and CDR2: KGHSH and LQKENI. The CDR3 spans 15 residues. The CDR3 protein is CASSPRQQTYTEAFF. CDR3 DNA: TGTGCCAGCTCACCACGGCAGCAGACTTACACTGAAGCTTTCTTT. Filled out from reference TRBV18 and TRBJ1-1, the complete variable domain reads NAGVMQNPRHLVRRRGQEARLRCSPMKGHSHVYWYRQLPEEGLKFMVYLQKENIIDESGMPKERFSAEFPKEGPSILRIQQVVRGDSAAYFCASSPRQQTYTEAFFGQGTRLTVV.

V is TRBV27 and J is TRBJ2-1; 11 bases are shared with TRBD2. CDR1 is MNHEY, CDR2 SMNVEV, per germline (reference sequence). CDR3 size: 16 residues. The J segment lost 8 bases and the V segment lost 2 bases, leaving 8 bases of the junction unmatched. CDR3 sequence: CASSLRRTSGWDEQFF. For the CDR3, the DNA is TGTGCCAGCAGTTTACGGCGGACTAGCGGGTGGGATGAGCAGTTCTTC.

The chain links TRBV10-1 to TRBJ2-1, with 15 bases lining up with TRBD2. Trimming cost V 5 bases and J 5 bases; bases outside gene matches: 10. The CDR3 covers 18 residues. CDR1 and CDR2 (germline): WNHNN, SYGVQD (reference sequence). The CDR3 protein is CASSRGLAGGPRNNEQFF. In DNA form, the CDR3 reads TGCGCCAGCAGTAGAGGACTAGCGGGAGGGCCGCGGAACAATGAGCAGTTCTTC.

This chain uses TRBV30 with TRBJ1-4; 7 bases align to TRBD1. V lost 1 base and J lost 14; bases outside the gene matches: 7. CDR3 length: 12 residues. The germline V gene encodes CDR1 GTSNPN and CDR2 SVGIG (reference sequence). In nucleotides, the CDR3 is TGTGCCTGGAGTGAAACAGGGGTCGGGCTGTTTTTT. Translating it yields CAWSETGVGLFF.

This chain connects TRBV19 to TRBJ1-6; 10 bases match TRBD1. With 4 bases clipped from V and 7 bases from J, the junction kept 10 bases outside the gene matches. From germline, CDR1 is LNHDA and CDR2 SQIVND (reference sequence). The CDR3 is 17 amino acids. The DNA for the CDR3 is TGTGCCAGTAGTACGACAGGGGGCCAGGACGAAAATTCACCCCTCCACTTT. It yields the protein CASSTTGGQDENSPLHF.

The chain links TRBV19 to TRBJ1-1, with a tentative D call TRBD1 (6 bases). The germline V gene encodes CDR1 LNHDA and CDR2 SQIVND (reference sequence). Between the trimmed V and J ends, which lost 3 bases and 5 bases, there was a span of 13 bases. There are 14 residues in the CDR3. CDR3 sequence: CASSIGGPGTEAFF. The CDR3 coding sequence is TGTGCCAGTAGTATCGGGGGGCCGGGGACTGAAGCTTTCTTT.

This sequence joins TRBV27 and TRBJ1-1; 9 nucleotides align to TRBD1. Trimming at V came to 6 bases and at J to 4 bases, leaving 9 bases not matched to a gene. This CDR3 is 15 amino acids long. Per germline, CDR1 MNHEY and CDR2 SMNVEV (reference sequence). The CDR3 DNA follows: TGTGCCAGCAGACGATCCGGGACAGGGTTCACTGAAGCTTTCTTT. This encodes CASRRSGTGFTEAFF.

This sequence joins TRBV18 and TRBJ1-4; no reliable D call. Trimming removed 0 bases from V and 2 bases from J, with 13 bases in between. Germline V gives CDR1 KGHSH, CDR2 LQKENI. This CDR3 has 17 residues. CDR3 loop: CASSPPATGITNEKLFF. The CDR3 bases are TGTGCCAGCTCACCACCGGCCACGGGGATCACTAATGAAAAACTGTTTTTT. The whole variable domain, filled in from reference TRBV18 and TRBJ1-4, reads NAGVMQNPRHLVRRRGQEARLRCSPMKGHSHVYWYRQLPEEGLKFMVYLQKENIIDESGMPKERFSAEFPKEGPSILRIQQVVRGDSAAYFCASSPPATGITNEKLFFGSGTQLSVL.

The V and J genes are TRBV28 and TRBJ2-7; D gene unclear. Per germline, CDR1 MDHEN and CDR2 SYDVKM. V was clipped by 3 bases and J by 0 bases, with 12 bases between them. This CDR3 has 15 amino acids. CDR3 DNA sequence: TGTGCCAGCAGTTTGGTGGTTTCTACCTCCTACGAGCAGTACTTC. Its protein is CASSLVVSTSYEQYF.

This clone was picked up one time. The V and J genes are TRBV6-1 and TRBJ2-2; TRBD1 matches 8 bases. This CDR3 comprises 15 residues. V shed 1 base and J 5 bases; nucleotides not matched to a gene: 3. The germline gives CDR1 MNHNS, CDR2 SASEGT. The DNA of the CDR3 is TGTGCCAGCAGTGAAGGACAGGGGTGGACCGGGGAGCTGTTTTTT. This translates into CASSEGQGWTGELFF.

The chain carries TRBV28 and TRBJ2-5; 7 bases align to TRBD1. Looked up from germline, CDR1 is MDHEN and CDR2 is SYDVKM. After removal of 5 bases from V and 3 bases from J, the junction contained 12 bases not matched to a gene. The CDR3 length is 16 residues. CDR3 DNA sequence: TGTGCCAGCAGTGACCCGAGGGGGCTGAGGAAAGAGACCCAGTACTTC. Translating gives CASSDPRGLRKETQYF.

This chain links TRBV5-4 with TRBJ2-1; a weak D match, TRBD1 (6 bases). Germline V CDR1 and CDR2: SGHNT, YYREEE (reference sequence). The CDR3 length is 14 residues. V gave up 0 bases and J gave up 4 bases, with 8 bases separating them. The DNA for the CDR3 is TGTGCCAGCAGCTTGGCCAGGGGATACAATGAGCAGTTCTTC. Its translation: CASSLARGYNEQFF.

V is TRBV5-6 and J is TRBJ2-1; TRBD1 aligns across 8 bases. J lost 9 bases, V lost 2 bases, and 4 bases had no gene match. The CDR3 contains 13 residues. CDR1 SGHDT and CDR2 YYEEEE come from the germline V gene. The CDR3 here is CASSFVQGVEQFF. CDR3 nucleotide sequence: TGTGCCAGCAGCTTCGTACAGGGGGTTGAGCAGTTCTTC.

This chain connects TRBV30 to TRBJ1-3, with no clear D. With 2 bases removed from V and 4 bases from J, the gap between germline ends came to 6 bases. Germline CDR1 and CDR2: GTSNPN and SVGIG (reference sequence). The CDR3 runs to 12 residues. The CDR3 is CAWSFVGNTIYF. CDR3 DNA sequence: TGTGCCTGGAGTTTCGTGGGAAACACCATATATTTT.

The sample holds one count of this clone. CDR3 loop: CASRDGTRGWSGQYF. As DNA, the CDR3 is TGTGCCAGCAGAGACGGGACTAGGGGGTGGAGCGGGCAGTACTTC. This rearrangement joins TRBV28 to TRBJ2-7, with 8 bases fitting TRBD2. The germline gives CDR1 MDHEN, CDR2 SYDVKM. The CDR3 sequence is 15 residues long. The V gene end was trimmed by 6 bases and the J gene end by 9 bases; junction bases not matched to a gene: 16.

The CDR3 spells CASSSGTGRLSNQPQHF. In DNA form, the CDR3 reads TGTGCCAGTAGTAGCGGGACAGGGCGGCTTAGCAATCAGCCCCAGCATTTT. V and J are TRBV19 and TRBJ1-5; 9 nucleotides agree with TRBD1. The germline V gene encodes CDR1 LNHDA and CDR2 SQIVND (reference sequence). The CDR3 runs 17 residues. Trimming cost V 4 bases and J 0 bases; bases outside gene matches: 7.